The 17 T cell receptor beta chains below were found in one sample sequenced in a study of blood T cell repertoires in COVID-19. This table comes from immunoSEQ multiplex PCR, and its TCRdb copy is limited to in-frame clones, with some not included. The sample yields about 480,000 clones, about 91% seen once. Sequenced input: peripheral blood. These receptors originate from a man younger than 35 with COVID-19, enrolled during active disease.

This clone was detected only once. CDR3 in amino acids: CASSQGKREQETQYF. CDR3 coding DNA: TGTGCCAGCAGCCAAGGAAAGAGGGAGCAAGAGACCCAGTACTTC. This chain uses TRBV14 with TRBJ2-5; D might be TRBD2 (5 bases). The length of the CDR3 is 15 residues. V lost 1 base and J 2 bases, leaving 11 bases between the germline ends. The V gene's germline CDR1 is SGHDN and CDR2 FVKESK. The full variable domain, with the rest looked up from reference TRBV14 and TRBJ2-5, is EAGVTQFPSHSVIEKGQTVTLRCDPISGHDNLYWYRRVMGKEIKFLLHFVKESKQDESGMPNNRFLAERTGGTYSTLKVQPAELEDSGVYFCASSQGKREQETQYFGPGTRLLVL.

CDR3 sequence: CASSPLTGELFF. The DNA of the CDR3 is TGCGCCAGCAGCCCCTTGACCGGGGAGCTGTTTTTT. The V call is TRBV4-1, the J call TRBJ2-2; D uncertain. Trimming removed 4 bases from V and 5 bases from J, with 5 bases in between. Germline lookup yields CDR1 MGHRA and CDR2 YSYEKL. This CDR3 is 12 amino acids long.

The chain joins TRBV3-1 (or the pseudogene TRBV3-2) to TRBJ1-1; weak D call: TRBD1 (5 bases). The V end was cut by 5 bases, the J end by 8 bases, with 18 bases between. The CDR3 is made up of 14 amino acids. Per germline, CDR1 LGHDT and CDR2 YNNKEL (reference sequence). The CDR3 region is CASSGLQGSVEAFF. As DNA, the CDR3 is TGTGCCAGCAGCGGGCTCCAGGGCAGCGTGGAAGCTTTCTTT.

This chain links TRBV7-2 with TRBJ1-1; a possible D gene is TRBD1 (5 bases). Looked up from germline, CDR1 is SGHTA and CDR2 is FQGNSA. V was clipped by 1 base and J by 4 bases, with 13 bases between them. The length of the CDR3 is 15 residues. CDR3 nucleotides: TGTGCCAGCAGCTTAGGGGGGGTTGGGATCACTGAAGCTTTCTTT. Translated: CASSLGGVGITEAFF.

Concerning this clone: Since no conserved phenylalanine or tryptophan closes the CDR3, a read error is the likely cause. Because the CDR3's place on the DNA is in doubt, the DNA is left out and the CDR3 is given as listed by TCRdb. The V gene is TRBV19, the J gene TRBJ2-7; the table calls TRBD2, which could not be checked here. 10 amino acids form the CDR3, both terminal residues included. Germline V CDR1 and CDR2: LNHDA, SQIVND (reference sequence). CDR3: CASSIDSLGI.

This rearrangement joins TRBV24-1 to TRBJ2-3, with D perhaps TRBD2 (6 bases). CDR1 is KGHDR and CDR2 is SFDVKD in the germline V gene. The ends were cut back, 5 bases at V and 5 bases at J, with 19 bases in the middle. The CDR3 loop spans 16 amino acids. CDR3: CATSAEPGLLQDTQYF. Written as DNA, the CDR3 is TGTGCCACCAGTGCGGAGCCGGGACTCCTCCAAGATACGCAGTATTTT.

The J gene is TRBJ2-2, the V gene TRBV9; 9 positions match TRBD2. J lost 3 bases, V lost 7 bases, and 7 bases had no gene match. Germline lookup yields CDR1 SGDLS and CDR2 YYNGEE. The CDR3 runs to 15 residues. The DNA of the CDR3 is TGTGCCAGCGTAGCGGGAGACCGCCACACCGGGGAGCTGTTTTTT. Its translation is CASVAGDRHTGELFF.

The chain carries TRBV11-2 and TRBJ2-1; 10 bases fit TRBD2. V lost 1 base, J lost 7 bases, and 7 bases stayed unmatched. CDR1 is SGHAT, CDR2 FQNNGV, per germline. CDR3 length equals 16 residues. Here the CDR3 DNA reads TGTGCCAGCAGCTTAGGCTTTAGTAGCGGGAGGAATGAGCAGTTCTTC. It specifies CASSLGFSSGRNEQFF.

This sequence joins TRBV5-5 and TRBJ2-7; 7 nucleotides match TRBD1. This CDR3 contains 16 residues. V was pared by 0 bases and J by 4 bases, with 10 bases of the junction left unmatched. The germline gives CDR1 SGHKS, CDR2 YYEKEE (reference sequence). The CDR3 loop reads CASSLAPTGLGYEQYF. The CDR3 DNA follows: TGTGCCAGCAGCTTGGCCCCGACAGGGCTTGGGTACGAGCAGTACTTC.

CDR3 sequence reads: CASSPFGPYEQYF. DNA for the CDR3: TGTGCCAGCAGTCCTTTTGGGCCCTACGAGCAGTACTTC. The chain uses TRBV27 and TRBJ2-7; D gene ambiguous. The germline gives CDR1 MNHEY, CDR2 SMNVEV (reference sequence). This CDR3 has 13 amino acids. V shed 5 bases and J shed 2 bases, with 10 bases lying between them.

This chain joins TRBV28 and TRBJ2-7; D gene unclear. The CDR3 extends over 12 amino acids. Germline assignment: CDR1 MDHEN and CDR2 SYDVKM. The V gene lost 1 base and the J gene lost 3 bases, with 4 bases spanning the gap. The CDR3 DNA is TGTGCCAGCAGTTTATCTCGCTACGAGCAGTACTTC. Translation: CASSLSRYEQYF.

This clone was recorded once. Here the CDR3 DNA reads TGTGCCAGCAGCGTAGGGGTACAGGCCTATGGCTACACCTTC. Translation gives CASSVGVQAYGYTF. V gene TRBV9 combines with J gene TRBJ1-2; tentative D call: TRBD1 (5 bases). The CDR3 is made up of 14 amino acids. Germline V gene lookup returns CDR1 SGDLS and CDR2 YYNGEE. V lost 0 bases and J lost 4, with 10 bases in between. Combining the CDR3 with reference TRBV9 and TRBJ1-2 gives the whole variable domain DSGVTQTPKHLITATGQRVTLRCSPRSGDLSVYWYQQSLDQGLQFLIQYYNGEERAKGNILERFSAQQFPDLHSELNLSSLELGDSALYFCASSVGVQAYGYTFGSGTRLTVV.

The CDR3 spells CASSVPGSLNGELFF. The CDR3 DNA reads as TGTGCCAGCAGCGTACCAGGGTCCCTAAACGGGGAGCTGTTTTTT. This chain joins TRBV9 and TRBJ2-2, with a tentative D call TRBD1 (5 bases). V shed 1 base and J shed 7 bases, with 14 bases lying between them. The CDR3 totals 15 residues. CDR1 and CDR2 (germline): SGDLS, YYNGEE.

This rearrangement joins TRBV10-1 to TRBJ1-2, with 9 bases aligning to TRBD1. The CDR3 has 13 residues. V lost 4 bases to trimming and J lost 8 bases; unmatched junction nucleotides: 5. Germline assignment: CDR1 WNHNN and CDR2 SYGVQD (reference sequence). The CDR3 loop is CASSGTGGRGYTF. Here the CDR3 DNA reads TGCGCCAGCAGTGGAACAGGGGGCCGCGGCTACACCTTC.

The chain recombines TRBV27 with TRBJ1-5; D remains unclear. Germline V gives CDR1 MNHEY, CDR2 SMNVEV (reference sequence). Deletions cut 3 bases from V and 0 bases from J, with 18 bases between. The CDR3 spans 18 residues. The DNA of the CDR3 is TGTGCCAGCAGTTTGGTGCCTCCTTACACCGCTAGCAATCAGCCCCAGCATTTT. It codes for CASSLVPPYTASNQPQHF.

The CDR3 loop is CASSQSTGGWGEKLFF. CDR3 nucleotides: TGTGCCAGCAGCCAATCTACAGGGGGCTGGGGTGAAAAACTGTTTTTT. The rearrangement joins TRBV4-2 to TRBJ1-4, with 9 bases fitting TRBD1. The trim removed 2 bases at V and 7 bases at J, leaving 8 bases unmatched. Germline V CDR1 and CDR2: LGHNA, YNFKEQ. The CDR3 extends over 16 amino acids.

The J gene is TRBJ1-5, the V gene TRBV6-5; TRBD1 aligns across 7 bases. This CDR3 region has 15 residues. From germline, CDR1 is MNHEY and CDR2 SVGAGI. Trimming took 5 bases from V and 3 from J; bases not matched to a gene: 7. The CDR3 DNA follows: TGTGCCAGCAGTCGGGGAGACAGGGCCAATCAGCCCCAGCATTTT. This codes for CASSRGDRANQPQHF.